This TCR beta chain emerged from a study of OX40 agonist ivuxolimab in advanced cancers. For the study at large: The dose-escalation cohort had hepatocellular carcinoma, melanoma, renal cell or head and neck cancer. Broader study findings: Relative to CD4+, CD8+ T cells held more expanded clones on average. Clonal expansion was among the lowest in partial responders at 0.1-3.0 mg/kg, especially CD8+.

Excluded were patients having autoimmune disease history or systemic immunosuppression. Assay: immunoSEQ multiplex PCR; the TCRdb copy retains only in-frame clones and omits some. The sample records fewer than 30,000 clones, 88% being singletons. For this clone: What it binds is unknown.

The source material was CD4+ or CD8+ T cells sorted from blood, sampled in a trial of the OX40 agonist ivuxolimab. The sequence derives from an adult with an advanced solid tumor such as melanoma, head and neck, liver or kidney cancer.

The CDR3, as DNA: TGTGCCAGCAGGAAGACAAGGGGCCGCACCGGGGAGCTGTTTTTT. Protein sequence: CASRKTRGRTGELFF. The chain carries TRBV6-5 and TRBJ2-2, with a weak D call TRBD1 (5 bases). Germline V gene lookup returns CDR1 MNHEY and CDR2 SVGAGI. The CDR3 totals 15 residues. Trimming shortened V by 6 bases and J by 4 bases, and 15 bases separated the two germline ends.